The clone carrying this T cell receptor (beta chain) was counted at least ten times. V lost 5 bases, J lost 2 bases, and 10 bases stayed unmatched. Germline V lookup: CDR1 SGHAT, CDR2 FQNNGV. CDR3 length: 16 amino acids. iRepertoire HTBI primers and Arm-PCR of CDR3 regions built TCR beta libraries. TCRdb re-derived calls from the multiplex PCR reads in MiXCR, one entry per CDR3 protein. There are 250,000 to 300,000 distinct CDR3 sequences in the sample; around 18% occur only once, and 13% to 15% lies in the top ten. The data derive from a study of regulatory T cells in long-lasting Graves disease. Time point defined: newly diagnosed GD, antithyroid drugs for less than 3 months. RNA extracted from PBMCs served as the sequencing template. In addition, the sample was reused for a study of T cells in Graves' hyperthyroidism and ophthalmopathy.

This rearrangement joins TRBV11-2 to TRBJ2-3; 7 bases are a match to TRBD1. The specimen was peripheral blood mononuclear cells (PBMCs), collected at new diagnosis, from a patient treated with antithyroid drugs. This sequence was found in a woman in her twenties or thirties with Graves disease. The CDR3 region is CASSATPGQTTDTQYF. The CDR3 DNA sequence: TGTGCCAGCAGCGCTACCCCGGGACAGACCACAGATACGCAGTATTTT.